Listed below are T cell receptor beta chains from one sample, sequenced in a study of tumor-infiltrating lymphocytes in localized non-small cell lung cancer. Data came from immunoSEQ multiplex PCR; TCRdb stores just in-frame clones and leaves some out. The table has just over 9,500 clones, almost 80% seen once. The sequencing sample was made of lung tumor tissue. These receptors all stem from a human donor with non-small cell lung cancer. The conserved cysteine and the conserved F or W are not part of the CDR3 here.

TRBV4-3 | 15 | ASSQGVFSSGANVLT
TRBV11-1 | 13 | ASRRDGGRDREQY
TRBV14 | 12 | ASSPGHTSYEQY
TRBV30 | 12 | AWISGNRRETQY
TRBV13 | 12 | ASSPGQVNTEAF
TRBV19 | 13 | ASSMGGGGRETQY
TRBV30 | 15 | AWSALPLAGGRNEQF
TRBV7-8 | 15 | ASSDIGAGLAGVEQF
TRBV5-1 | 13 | ASSLADRATGELF
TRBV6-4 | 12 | ASSEQHSNQPQH
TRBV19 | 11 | ASSRVQFQPQH
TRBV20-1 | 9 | SAGDGYEQY
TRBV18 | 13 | ASSPEHMIKETQY
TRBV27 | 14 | ASSLTAGGANQPQH
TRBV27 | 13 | ASSLASGIRNEQF
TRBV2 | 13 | ASSLDYVAVYEQY
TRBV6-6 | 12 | ASRIQGGNEKLF
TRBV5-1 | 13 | ASSRADTQNEKLF
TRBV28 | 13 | ASSQQGLLTDTQY
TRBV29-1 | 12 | SVGSVGREYGYT
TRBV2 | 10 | ASSESEEEQY
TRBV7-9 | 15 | ASSSPLGTFYYNEQF
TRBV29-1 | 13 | SVSGTGPSTDTQY
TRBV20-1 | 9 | SAISGYEQY
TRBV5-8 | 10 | ASSIGALRYT
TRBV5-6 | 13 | ASSLGGEGSTEAF
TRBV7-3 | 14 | ASSPTSRSYNSPLH
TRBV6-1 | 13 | ASRPGTIGNQPQH
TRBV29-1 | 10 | SVETVSYEQY
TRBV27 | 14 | ASSPDRARGGETQY
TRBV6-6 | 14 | ASSPFGQGNTGELF
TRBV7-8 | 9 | ASSSYYEQY
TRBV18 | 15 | ASSPPAGGRRTDTQY
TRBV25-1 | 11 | ASSDTGQSPLH
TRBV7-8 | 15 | ASSLVITGVYTGELF
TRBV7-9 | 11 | ASSQLGVTEAF
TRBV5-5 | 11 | ASSFRPELMAF
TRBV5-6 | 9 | ASSFAYEQY
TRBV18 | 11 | ASSEGGRTEAF
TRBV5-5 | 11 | ASSPTDAQPQH
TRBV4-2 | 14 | ASSQDKLAGGDEQY
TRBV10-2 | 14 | ASSESTPVRRNEQF